The 25 T cell receptor beta chains below come from one sample, sequenced in a study of CD8+ T cells in alopecia areata. The sequencing template was cDNA reverse transcribed from extracted RNA. Some clones are missing from TCRdb's copy, which holds only in-frame ones; the method was immunoSEQ multiplex PCR. The sample has 150,000 to 200,000 clones, more than 50% seen once. The treatment is: oral pan-JAK inhibitor, 5-10 mg twice daily. Sequencing was performed on CD4+ T cells sorted from blood, taken at week 24, from a patient treated with tofacitinib. These receptor sequences come from a human donor with alopecia areata.

This chain uses TRBV6-6 with TRBJ2-1; 9 bases are shared with TRBD2. V was clipped by 7 bases and J by 4 bases; unmatched bases: 2. Germline values: CDR1 MNHNY, CDR2 SVGAGI (reference sequence). CDR3 length: 13 residues. The CDR3 loop reads CASKRGDYNEQFF. The CDR3 DNA sequence: TGTGCCAGCAAGCGGGGGGATTACAATGAGCAGTTCTTC.

The J gene is TRBJ2-5, the V gene TRBV29-1; tentatively, D is TRBD1 or TRBD2 (5 bases each). The CDR3 consists of 14 residues. CDR1 is SQVTM, CDR2 ANQGSEA, per germline. The germline V and J ends were trimmed by 3 bases and 7 bases, with 18 bases remaining between them. Here the CDR3 reads CSVDGAADRGTQYF. CDR3 coding DNA: TGCAGCGTTGACGGGGCAGCGGACCGGGGGACCCAGTACTTC. Variable domain in full (rest from reference TRBV29-1 and TRBJ2-5): SAVISQKPSRDICQRGTSLTIQCQVDSQVTMMFWYRQQPGQSLTLIATANQGSEATYESGFVIDKFPISRPNLTFSTLTVSNMSPEDSSIYLCSVDGAADRGTQYFGPGTRLLVL.

The chain recombines TRBV29-1 with TRBJ1-2, with a tentative D call TRBD1 (5 bases). This CDR3 spans 12 amino acids. V was pared by 6 bases and J by 8 bases, with 16 bases between. Per germline, CDR1 SQVTM and CDR2 ANQGSEA. The DNA for the CDR3 is TGCAGCGTGCAGGGTACTTCCGGCGGCTACACCTTC. Its protein product is CSVQGTSGGYTF.

This rearrangement joins TRBV2 to TRBJ2-5; D remains ambiguous. The germline V gene encodes CDR1 SNHLY and CDR2 FYNNEI. This CDR3 is 13 amino acids long. Trimming stripped 10 bases from V and 4 bases from J, with 16 bases between. CDR3 nucleotide sequence: TGTGCCACCAGCAATGGGCATGGAGAGACCCAGTACTTC. Translated, it gives CATSNGHGETQYF.

The chain joins TRBV23-1 to TRBJ1-2; D is ambiguous. TRBV23-1 belongs to the ORF category, with a function that is uncertain. The CDR3 runs 12 residues. V was trimmed by 3 bases and J by 10 bases, leaving 12 bases between them. CDR3 DNA: TGCGCCAGCAGTCACTCTATACGGAACTACACCTTC. As protein: CASSHSIRNYTF.

The chain combines TRBV7-9 with TRBJ2-4; D remains ambiguous. V dropped 1 base and J dropped 7 bases, with 8 bases sitting between them. The germline V gene encodes CDR1 SEHNR and CDR2 FQNEAQ (reference sequence). This CDR3 region has 13 residues. DNA of the CDR3: TGTGCCAGCAGCTTAGTCTCCAGGAACATTCAGTACTTC. It yields the protein CASSLVSRNIQYF.

The CDR3 here is CASSLEGSRNSPLHF. The CDR3 DNA is TGTGCCAGCAGCTTGGAGGGGAGTCGGAATTCACCCCTCCACTTT. The chain uses TRBV5-6 and TRBJ1-6, with D possibly matching TRBD1 (5 bases). CDR3 length: 15 amino acids. V was pared by 0 bases and J by 7 bases, with 11 bases between. In germline, CDR1 is SGHDT, CDR2 YYEEEE. Together with reference TRBV5-6 and TRBJ1-6, the CDR3 gives the full variable domain: DAGVTQSPTHLIKTRGQQVTLRCSPKSGHDTVSWYQQALGQGPQFIFQYYEEEERQRGNFPDRFSGHQFPNYSSELNVNALLLGDSALYLCASSLEGSRNSPLHFGNGTRLTVT.

V usage is TRBV5-1 and J usage is TRBJ1-5; D call uncertain. Trimming removed 0 bases at V and 3 bases at J, with 4 bases between. This CDR3 spans 13 amino acids. Germline-derived CDR1 and CDR2 are SGHRS and YFSETQ. CDR3 loop: CASSLDTNQPQHF. CDR3 coding DNA: TGCGCCAGCAGCTTGGATACCAATCAGCCCCAGCATTTT. Filled out from reference TRBV5-1 and TRBJ1-5, the complete variable domain reads KAGVTQTPRYLIKTRGQQVTLSCSPISGHRSVSWYQQTPGQGLQFLFEYFSETQRNKGNFPGRFSGRQFSNSRSEMNVSTLELGDSALYLCASSLDTNQPQHFGDGTRLSIL.

The chain employs TRBV5-1 and TRBJ2-4, with a possible D match to TRBD1 (6 bases). CDR3 length: 15 residues. V shed 4 bases and J shed 6 bases, with 17 bases lying between them. Germline CDR1 is SGHRS and CDR2 is YFSETQ. In DNA form, the CDR3 reads TGCGCCAGCAGCCCGGGACATCTTCAGGCAAACATTCAGTACTTC. Its translation is CASSPGHLQANIQYF.

This clone showed up just once. The chain combines TRBV7-2 with TRBJ2-5; no firm D call. Near its end, the DNA agrees better with TRBJ2-7, so the J call may be wrong. The CDR3 sequence is 11 residues long. Germline assignment: CDR1 SGHTA and CDR2 FQGNSA. The CDR3, as DNA: TGTGCCAGCAGCTTCAAAAGCGAGCAGTACTTC. It yields the protein CASSFKSEQYF.

The CDR3 nucleotides are TGTGCCAGCCAACTAGCGGGTTCGAACATTCAGTACTTC. Translating gives CASQLAGSNIQYF. The chain links TRBV5-4 to TRBJ2-4, with 9 bases lining up with TRBD2. The CDR3 totals 13 residues. V lost 7 bases and J lost 7; bases outside the gene matches: 6. Germline CDR1 SGHNT, CDR2 YYREEE (reference sequence).

This clone was counted once. The chain couples TRBV18 to TRBJ1-2; 7 bases align to TRBD1. Per the germline V gene, CDR1 is KGHSH and CDR2 is LQKENI. The CDR3 is 14 residues long. The V gene end was trimmed by 3 bases and the J gene end by 8 bases; junction bases not matched to a gene: 9. The chain's CDR3 is CASSPTGKGGGYTF. In nucleotides, the CDR3 is TGTGCCAGCTCACCGACAGGGAAAGGAGGCGGCTACACCTTC. Looking up the rest from reference TRBV18 and TRBJ1-2 gives the full variable domain: NAGVMQNPRHLVRRRGQEARLRCSPMKGHSHVYWYRQLPEEGLKFMVYLQKENIIDESGMPKERFSAEFPKEGPSILRIQQVVRGDSAAYFCASSPTGKGGGYTFGSGTRLTVV.

V is TRBV29-1 and J is TRBJ2-3; possibly TRBD2 for D (6 bases). The germline V gene encodes CDR1 SQVTM and CDR2 ANQGSEA. V lost 5 bases and J lost 2, with 14 bases in between. This CDR3 is built from 14 residues. The CDR3 coding sequence is TGCAGCGTTTCCACGGCGGGGATCACAGATACGCAGTATTTT. Translating it yields CSVSTAGITDTQYF.

The genes are TRBV7-7 and TRBJ2-5; 15 bases are shared with TRBD2. Germline CDR1 and CDR2: SSHAT and FNYEAQ (reference sequence). The ends lost 5 bases at V and 5 bases at J; junction bases unmatched: 3. The CDR3 length is 15 residues. This CDR3 reads CASSRGLAGGETQYF. CDR3 DNA sequence: TGTGCCAGCAGCCGGGGACTAGCGGGGGGTGAGACCCAGTACTTC.

This clone showed up just a few times. V gene TRBV29-1 combines with J gene TRBJ2-3; a weak D match, TRBD1 (5 bases). Trimming stripped 0 bases from V and 0 bases from J, with 10 bases between. The CDR3 runs 15 residues. Per the germline V gene, CDR1 is SQVTM and CDR2 is ANQGSEA. CDR3 coding DNA: TGCAGCGTTGAAGAATCAGGGCCTAGCACAGATACGCAGTATTTT. Its protein product is CSVEESGPSTDTQYF.

The gene calls are TRBV5-6 and TRBJ2-2; D might be TRBD1 (5 bases). CDR3 length: 15 residues. Looked up from germline, CDR1 is SGHDT and CDR2 is YYEEEE. Deletions cut 0 bases from V and 4 bases from J, with 10 bases between. CDR3: CASSLVAGRTGELFF. DNA of the CDR3: TGTGCCAGCAGCTTGGTGGCAGGGCGCACCGGGGAGCTGTTTTTT.

This clone was picked up many times. This rearrangement joins TRBV11-2 to TRBJ2-1; D unresolved. V was shortened by 3 bases and J by 0 bases, with 6 bases between the two germline ends. This CDR3 comprises 14 residues. The V gene's germline CDR1 is SGHAT and CDR2 FQNNGV. The CDR3 DNA sequence: TGTGCCAGCAGCTTTTTCAGCTCCTACAATGAGCAGTTCTTC. Translating gives CASSFFSSYNEQFF.

This sequence joins TRBV5-6 and TRBJ1-1; tentatively, D is TRBD1 (6 bases). Deletions cut 3 bases from V and 4 bases from J, with 13 bases between. The CDR3 runs 14 residues. Germline CDR1 SGHDT, CDR2 YYEEEE. The CDR3 region has the DNA TGTGCCAGCAGCTACATAGGGGGAAGCACTGAAGCTTTCTTT. The encoded protein is CASSYIGGSTEAFF.

The V gene is TRBV27, the J gene TRBJ2-7; a weak D match, TRBD1 (6 bases). This CDR3 has 11 amino acids. Germline CDR1 and CDR2: MNHEY and SMNVEV (reference sequence). CDR3 coding DNA: TGTGGAGCCGGGACAACTTACGAGCAGTACTTC. This sequence encodes CGAGTTYEQYF.

A few counts support this clone. J is TRBJ1-1 and V is TRBV19; D call uncertain. V dropped 3 bases and J dropped 10 bases, with 15 bases sitting between them. CDR1 and CDR2 (germline): LNHDA, SQIVND (reference sequence). This CDR3 is built from 13 residues. The CDR3, as DNA: TGTGCCAGTAGTATCGGGGAGGGCCATGGAGCTTTCTTT. Its translation: CASSIGEGHGAFF.

The rearrangement uses TRBV2 and TRBJ2-2, with 8 bases matching TRBD2. The junction had 7 bases not matched to a gene; V was cut back by 7 bases and J by 6 bases. Germline CDR1 reads SNHLY; CDR2 reads FYNNEI. The CDR3 sequence is 14 residues long. This CDR3 is CASINGRVAGELFF. In DNA, the CDR3 is TGTGCCAGCATCAACGGGAGGGTTGCCGGGGAGCTGTTTTTT. Looking up the rest from reference TRBV2 and TRBJ2-2 gives the full variable domain: EPEVTQTPSHQVTQMGQEVILRCVPISNHLYFYWYRQILGQKVEFLVSFYNNEISEKSEIFDDQFSVERPDGSNFTLKIRSTKLEDSAMYFCASINGRVAGELFFGEGSRLTVL.

V gene TRBV30 combines with J gene TRBJ1-2; unclear D gene. CDR1 is GTSNPN and CDR2 is SVGIG in the germline V gene (reference sequence). This CDR3 comprises 11 residues. Trimming shortened V by 2 bases and J by 8 bases, and 9 bases separated the two germline ends. CDR3 sequence reads: CAWSRLGGYTF. In nucleotides, the CDR3 is TGTGCCTGGAGTCGCCTCGGCGGCTACACCTTC. The whole variable domain, remainder taken from reference TRBV30 and TRBJ1-2, is SQTIHQWPATLVQPVGSPLSLECTVEGTSNPNLYWYRQAAGRGLQLLFYSVGIGQISSEVPQNLSASRPQDRQFILSSKKLLLSDSGFYLCAWSRLGGYTFGSGTRLTVV.

The chain employs TRBV5-1 and TRBJ1-1; TRBD1 agrees at 9 bases. V lost 5 bases to trimming and J lost 1 base; unmatched junction nucleotides: 6. The germline gives CDR1 SGHRS, CDR2 YFSETQ. The CDR3 has 15 residues. The CDR3 protein is CASRLPGQGNTEAFF. The CDR3 DNA follows: TGCGCCAGCAGACTACCGGGACAGGGGAACACTGAAGCTTTCTTT.

The V and J genes are TRBV2 and TRBJ2-2; D may be TRBD1 (9 bases). Germline V lookup: CDR1 SNHLY, CDR2 FYNNEI. The CDR3 contains 18 residues. Trimming removed 7 bases from V and 4 bases from J, with 25 bases in between. The CDR3 here is CASTGGTGTPFGTGELFF. The CDR3, as DNA: TGTGCCAGCACGGGGGGGACAGGGACCCCTTTTGGCACCGGGGAGCTGTTTTTT.

This clone has ten or more counts. The chain uses TRBV6-1 and TRBJ1-5; D may be TRBD1 (6 bases). There are 15 residues in the CDR3. V was trimmed by 4 bases and J by 2 bases, leaving 12 bases between them. Germline V CDR1 and CDR2: MNHNS, SASEGT. The CDR3 protein is CASSVLSGGNQPQHF. Written as DNA, the CDR3 is TGTGCCAGCAGTGTCCTGTCAGGGGGCAATCAGCCCCAGCATTTT.